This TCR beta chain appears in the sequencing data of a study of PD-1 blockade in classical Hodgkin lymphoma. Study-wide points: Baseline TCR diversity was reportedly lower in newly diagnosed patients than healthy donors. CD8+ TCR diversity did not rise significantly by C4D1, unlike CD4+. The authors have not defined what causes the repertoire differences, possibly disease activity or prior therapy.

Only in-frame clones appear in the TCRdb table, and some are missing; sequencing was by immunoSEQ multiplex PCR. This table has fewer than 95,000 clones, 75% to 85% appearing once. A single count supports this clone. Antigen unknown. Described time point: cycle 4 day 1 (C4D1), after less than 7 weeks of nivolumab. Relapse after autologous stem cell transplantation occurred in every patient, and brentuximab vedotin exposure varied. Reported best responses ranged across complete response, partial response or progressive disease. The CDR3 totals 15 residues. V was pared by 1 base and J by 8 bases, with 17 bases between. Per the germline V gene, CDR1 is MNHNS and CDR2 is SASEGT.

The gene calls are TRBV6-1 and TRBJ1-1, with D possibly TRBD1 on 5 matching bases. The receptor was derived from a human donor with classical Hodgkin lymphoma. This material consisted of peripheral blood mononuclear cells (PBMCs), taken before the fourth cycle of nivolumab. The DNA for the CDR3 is TGTGCCAGCAGTGAAGGGTCGGCGGGGCGTGGGGAAGCTTTCTTT. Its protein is CASSEGSAGRGEAFF.